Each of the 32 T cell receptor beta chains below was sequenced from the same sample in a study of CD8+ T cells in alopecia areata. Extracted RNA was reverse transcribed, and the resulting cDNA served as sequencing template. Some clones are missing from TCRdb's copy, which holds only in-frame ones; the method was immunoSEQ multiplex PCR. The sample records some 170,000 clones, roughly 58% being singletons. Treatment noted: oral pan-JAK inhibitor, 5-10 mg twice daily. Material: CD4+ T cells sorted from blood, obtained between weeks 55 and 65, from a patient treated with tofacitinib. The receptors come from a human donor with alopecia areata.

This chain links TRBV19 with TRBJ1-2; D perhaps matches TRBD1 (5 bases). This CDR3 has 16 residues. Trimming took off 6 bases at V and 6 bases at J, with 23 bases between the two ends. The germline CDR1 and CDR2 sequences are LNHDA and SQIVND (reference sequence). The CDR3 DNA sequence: TGTGCCAGTAGCCCTCTGGGGGTCAGGGTGCCGGATGGCTACACCTTC. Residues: CASSPLGVRVPDGYTF. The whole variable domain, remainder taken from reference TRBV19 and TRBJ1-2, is DGGITQSPKYLFRKEGQNVTLSCEQNLNHDAMYWYRQDPGQGLRLIYYSQIVNDFQKGDIAEGYSVSREKKESFPLTVTSAQKNPTAFYLCASSPLGVRVPDGYTFGSGTRLTVV.

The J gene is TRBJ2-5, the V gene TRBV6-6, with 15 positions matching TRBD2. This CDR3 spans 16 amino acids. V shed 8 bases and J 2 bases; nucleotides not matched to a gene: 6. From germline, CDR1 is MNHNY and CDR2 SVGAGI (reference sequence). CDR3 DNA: TGTGCCAGCGGAGGACTAGCGGGGGGGGGTCAAGAGACCCAGTACTTC. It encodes CASGGLAGGGQETQYF.

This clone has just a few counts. The CDR3 protein is CASSDRGRSDTQYF. CDR3 DNA: TGTGCCAGTAGCGACAGGGGGCGCTCAGATACGCAGTATTTT. The chain carries TRBV19 and TRBJ2-3, with 10 positions matching TRBD1. CDR1 LNHDA and CDR2 SQIVND come from the germline V gene (reference sequence). V trimming: 6 bases; J trimming: 4 bases; junction bases outside the gene matches: 4. The CDR3 totals 14 residues.

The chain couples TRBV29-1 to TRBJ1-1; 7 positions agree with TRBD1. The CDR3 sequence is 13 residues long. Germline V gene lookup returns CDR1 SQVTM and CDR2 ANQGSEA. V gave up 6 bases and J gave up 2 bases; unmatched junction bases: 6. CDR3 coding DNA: TGCAGCGTCTGCCGGGACAGCAACACTGAAGCTTTCTTT. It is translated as CSVCRDSNTEAFF.

The CDR3 loop reads CASSWDSNQPQHF. The CDR3 DNA sequence: TGCGCCAGCAGTTGGGACAGCAATCAGCCCCAGCATTTT. The rearrangement uses TRBV5-1 and TRBJ1-5; weak D call: TRBD1 (5 bases). Trimming cost V 5 bases and J 1 base, with 7 bases left between them. From germline, CDR1 is SGHRS and CDR2 YFSETQ. The CDR3 contains 13 residues. The full variable domain, with the rest looked up from reference TRBV5-1 and TRBJ1-5, is KAGVTQTPRYLIKTRGQQVTLSCSPISGHRSVSWYQQTPGQGLQFLFEYFSETQRNKGNFPGRFSGRQFSNSRSEMNVSTLELGDSALYLCASSWDSNQPQHFGDGTRLSIL.

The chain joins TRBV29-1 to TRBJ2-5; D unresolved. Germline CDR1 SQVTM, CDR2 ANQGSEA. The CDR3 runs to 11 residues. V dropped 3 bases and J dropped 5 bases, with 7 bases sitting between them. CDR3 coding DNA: TGCAGCGTTGATAGGTTTGAGACCCAGTACTTC. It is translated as CSVDRFETQYF.

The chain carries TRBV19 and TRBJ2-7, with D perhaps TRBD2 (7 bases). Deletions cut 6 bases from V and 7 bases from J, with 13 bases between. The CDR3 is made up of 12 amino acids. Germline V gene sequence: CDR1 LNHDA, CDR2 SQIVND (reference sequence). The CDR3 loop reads CASSGGPGEQYF. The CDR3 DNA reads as TGTGCCAGTAGCGGGGGGCCGGGGGAGCAGTACTTC.

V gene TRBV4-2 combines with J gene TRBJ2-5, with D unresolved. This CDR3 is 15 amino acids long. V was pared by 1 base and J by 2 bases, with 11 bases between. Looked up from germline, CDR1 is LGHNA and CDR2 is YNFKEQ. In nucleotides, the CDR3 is TGTGCCAGCAGCCAAGCCCAAAGGCAGCAAGAGACCCAGTACTTC. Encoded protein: CASSQAQRQQETQYF.

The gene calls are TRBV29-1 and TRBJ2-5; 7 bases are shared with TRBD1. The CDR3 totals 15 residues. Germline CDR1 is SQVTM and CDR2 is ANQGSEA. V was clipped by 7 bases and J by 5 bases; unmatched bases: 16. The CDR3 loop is CSAKPRTGRRETQYF. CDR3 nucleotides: TGCAGCGCAAAGCCCAGGACAGGAAGGCGCGAGACCCAGTACTTC.

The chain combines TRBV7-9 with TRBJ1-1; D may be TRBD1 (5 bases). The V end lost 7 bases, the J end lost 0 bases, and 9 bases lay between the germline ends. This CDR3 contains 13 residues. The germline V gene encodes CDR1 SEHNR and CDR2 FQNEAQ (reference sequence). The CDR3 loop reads CASNRGVNTEAFF. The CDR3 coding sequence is TGTGCCAGCAACCGGGGCGTGAACACTGAAGCTTTCTTT.

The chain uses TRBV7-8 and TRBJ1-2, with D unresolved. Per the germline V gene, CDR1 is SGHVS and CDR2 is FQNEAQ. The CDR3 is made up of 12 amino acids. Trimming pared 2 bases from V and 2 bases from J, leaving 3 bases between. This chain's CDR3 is CASSLTNYGYTF. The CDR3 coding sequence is TGTGCCAGCAGCTTAACCAACTATGGCTACACCTTC.

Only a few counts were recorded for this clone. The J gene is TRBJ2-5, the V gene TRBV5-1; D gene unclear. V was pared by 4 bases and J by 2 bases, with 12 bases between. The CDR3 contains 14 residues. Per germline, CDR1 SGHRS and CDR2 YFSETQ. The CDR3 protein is CASSIGRPQETQYF. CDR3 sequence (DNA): TGCGCCAGCAGCATCGGACGGCCACAAGAGACCCAGTACTTC.

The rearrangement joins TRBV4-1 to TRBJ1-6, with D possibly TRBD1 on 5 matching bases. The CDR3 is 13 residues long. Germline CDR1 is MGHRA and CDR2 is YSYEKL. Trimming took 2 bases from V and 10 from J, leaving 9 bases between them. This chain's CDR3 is CASSQKGNSPLHF. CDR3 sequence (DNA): TGCGCCAGCAGCCAAAAGGGGAACTCACCCCTCCACTTT.

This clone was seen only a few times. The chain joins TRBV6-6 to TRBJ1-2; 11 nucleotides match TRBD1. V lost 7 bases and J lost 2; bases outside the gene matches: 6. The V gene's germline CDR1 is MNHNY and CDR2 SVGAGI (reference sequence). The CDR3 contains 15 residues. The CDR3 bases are TGTGCCAGCACCGACGGGACAGGGGGGAACTATGGCTACACCTTC. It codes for CASTDGTGGNYGYTF.

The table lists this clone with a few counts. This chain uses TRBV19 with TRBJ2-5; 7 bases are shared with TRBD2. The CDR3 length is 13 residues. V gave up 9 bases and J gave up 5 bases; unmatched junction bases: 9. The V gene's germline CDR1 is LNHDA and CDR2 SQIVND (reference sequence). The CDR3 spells CASRGRARETQYF. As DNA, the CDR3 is TGTGCCAGCCGCGGGAGAGCCCGGGAGACCCAGTACTTC.

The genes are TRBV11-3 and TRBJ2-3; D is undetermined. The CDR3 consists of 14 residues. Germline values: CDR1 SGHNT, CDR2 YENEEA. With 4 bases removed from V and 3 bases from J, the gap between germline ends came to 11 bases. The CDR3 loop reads CASSSLLRTDTQYF. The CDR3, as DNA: TGTGCCAGCAGCTCCCTCCTCCGAACAGATACGCAGTATTTT.

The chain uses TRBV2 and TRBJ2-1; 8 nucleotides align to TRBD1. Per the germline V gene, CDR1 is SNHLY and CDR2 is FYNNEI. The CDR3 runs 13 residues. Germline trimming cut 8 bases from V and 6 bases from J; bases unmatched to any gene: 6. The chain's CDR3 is CASSGDRFNEQFF. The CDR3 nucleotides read TGTGCCAGCTCGGGGGACAGGTTCAATGAGCAGTTCTTC.

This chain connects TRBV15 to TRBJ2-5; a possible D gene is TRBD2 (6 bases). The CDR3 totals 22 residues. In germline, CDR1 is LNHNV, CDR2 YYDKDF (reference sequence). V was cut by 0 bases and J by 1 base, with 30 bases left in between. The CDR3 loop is CATSREPMAIPVAGYSQETQYF. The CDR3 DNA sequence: TGTGCCACCAGCAGAGAGCCCATGGCTATCCCGGTCGCGGGGTATTCCCAAGAGACCCAGTACTTC.

In DNA form, the CDR3 reads TGTGCCAGCAGCCTTACTAGCGGGGGGACCACAGATACGCAGTATTTT. Amino acids: CASSLTSGGTTDTQYF. V is TRBV4-2 and J is TRBJ2-3; 12 nucleotides align to TRBD2. The CDR3 totals 16 residues. Germline V lookup: CDR1 LGHNA, CDR2 YNFKEQ. After removal of 4 bases from V and 2 bases from J, the junction contained 4 bases not matched to a gene.

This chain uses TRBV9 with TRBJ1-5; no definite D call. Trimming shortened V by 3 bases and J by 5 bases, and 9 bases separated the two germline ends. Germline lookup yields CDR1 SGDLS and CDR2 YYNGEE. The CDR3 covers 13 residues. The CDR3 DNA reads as TGTGCCAGCAGCGCGTTCCCGGATCAGCCCCAGCATTTT. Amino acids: CASSAFPDQPQHF.

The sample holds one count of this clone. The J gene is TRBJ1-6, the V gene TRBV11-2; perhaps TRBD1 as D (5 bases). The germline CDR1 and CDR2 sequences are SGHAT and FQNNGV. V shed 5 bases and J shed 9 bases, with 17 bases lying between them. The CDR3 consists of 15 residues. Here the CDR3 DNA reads TGTGCCAGCAGCCCCCTCGCGACAGTCGGTTCACCCCTCCACTTT. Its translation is CASSPLATVGSPLHF.

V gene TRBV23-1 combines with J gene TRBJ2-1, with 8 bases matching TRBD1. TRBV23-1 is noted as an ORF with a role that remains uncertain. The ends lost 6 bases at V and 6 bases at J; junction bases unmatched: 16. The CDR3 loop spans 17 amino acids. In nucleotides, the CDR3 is TGCGCCAGCAGCCCCTATTCCGGGACAGGTCGCTCCAATGAGCAGTTCTTC. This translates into CASSPYSGTGRSNEQFF.

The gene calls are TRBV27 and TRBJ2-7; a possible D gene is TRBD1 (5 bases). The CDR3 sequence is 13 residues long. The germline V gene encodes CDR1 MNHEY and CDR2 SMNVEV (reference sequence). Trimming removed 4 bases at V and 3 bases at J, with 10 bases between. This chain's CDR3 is CASSSSGRYEQYF. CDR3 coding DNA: TGTGCCAGCAGTTCGTCAGGGCGCTACGAGCAGTACTTC.

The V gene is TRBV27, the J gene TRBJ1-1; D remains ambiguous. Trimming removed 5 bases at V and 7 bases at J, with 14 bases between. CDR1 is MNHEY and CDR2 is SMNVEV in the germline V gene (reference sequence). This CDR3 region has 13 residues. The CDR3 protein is CASSTLIDHEAFF. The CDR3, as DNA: TGTGCCAGCAGTACCCTCATAGACCATGAAGCTTTCTTT.

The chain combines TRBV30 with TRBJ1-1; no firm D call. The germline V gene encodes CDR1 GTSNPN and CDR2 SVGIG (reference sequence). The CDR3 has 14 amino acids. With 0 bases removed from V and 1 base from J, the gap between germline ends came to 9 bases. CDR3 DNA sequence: TGTGCCTGGAGTGTAGGTCGTAGGAACACTGAAGCTTTCTTT. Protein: CAWSVGRRNTEAFF.

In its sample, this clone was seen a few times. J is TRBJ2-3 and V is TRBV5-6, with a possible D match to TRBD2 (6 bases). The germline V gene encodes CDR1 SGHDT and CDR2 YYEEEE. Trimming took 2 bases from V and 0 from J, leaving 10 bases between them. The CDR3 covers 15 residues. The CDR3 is CASSFTGTSTDTQYF. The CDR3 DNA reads TGTGCCAGCAGCTTCACCGGGACTAGCACAGATACGCAGTATTTT.

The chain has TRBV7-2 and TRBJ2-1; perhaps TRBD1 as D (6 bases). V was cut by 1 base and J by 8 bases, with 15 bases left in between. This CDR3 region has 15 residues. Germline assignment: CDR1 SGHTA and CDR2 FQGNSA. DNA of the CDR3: TGTGCCAGCAGCTTAGGGACAGCGAGATCAGATGAGCAGTTCTTC. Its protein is CASSLGTARSDEQFF.

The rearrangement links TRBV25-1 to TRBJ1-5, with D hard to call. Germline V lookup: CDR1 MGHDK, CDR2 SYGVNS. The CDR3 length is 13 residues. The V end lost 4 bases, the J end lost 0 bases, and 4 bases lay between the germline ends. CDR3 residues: CASSANSNQPQHF. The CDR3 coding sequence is TGTGCCAGCAGTGCAAATAGCAATCAGCCCCAGCATTTT.

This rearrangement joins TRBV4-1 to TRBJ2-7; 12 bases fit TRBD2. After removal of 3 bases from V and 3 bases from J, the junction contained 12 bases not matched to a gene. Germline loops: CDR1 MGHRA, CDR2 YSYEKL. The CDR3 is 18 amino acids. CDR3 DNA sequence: TGCGCCAGCAGCCAGAGGTTGACTAGCGGGGGTCAGGGCTACGAGCAGTACTTC. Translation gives CASSQRLTSGGQGYEQYF.

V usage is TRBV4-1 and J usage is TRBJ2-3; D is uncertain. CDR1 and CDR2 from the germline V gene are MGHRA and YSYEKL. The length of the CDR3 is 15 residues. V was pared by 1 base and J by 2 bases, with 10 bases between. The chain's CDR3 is CASSQGPTPTDTQYF. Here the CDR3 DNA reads TGCGCCAGCAGCCAAGGTCCGACGCCCACAGATACGCAGTATTTT.

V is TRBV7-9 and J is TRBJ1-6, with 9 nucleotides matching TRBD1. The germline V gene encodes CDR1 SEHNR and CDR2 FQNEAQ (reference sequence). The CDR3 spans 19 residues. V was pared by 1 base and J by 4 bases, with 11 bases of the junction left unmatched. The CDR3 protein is CASSLGLPGQGYYNSPLHF. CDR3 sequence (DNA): TGTGCCAGCAGCTTAGGCCTACCGGGACAGGGTTATTATAATTCACCCCTCCACTTT. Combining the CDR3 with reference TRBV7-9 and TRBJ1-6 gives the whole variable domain DTGVSQNPRHKITKRGQNVTFRCDPISEHNRLYWYRQTLGQGPEFLTYFQNEAQLEKSRLLSDRFSAERPKGSFSTLEIQRTEQGDSAMYLCASSLGLPGQGYYNSPLHFGNGTRLTVT.

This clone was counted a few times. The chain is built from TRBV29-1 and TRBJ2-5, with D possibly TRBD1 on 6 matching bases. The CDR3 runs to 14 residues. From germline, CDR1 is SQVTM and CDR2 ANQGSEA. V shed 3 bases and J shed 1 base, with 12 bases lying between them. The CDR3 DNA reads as TGCAGCGTTGATTCGACAGGCCTCCAAGAGACCCAGTACTTC. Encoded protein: CSVDSTGLQETQYF.